This TCR beta chain was observed in a study of T cells in Graves' hyperthyroidism and ophthalmopathy. Points from the study as a whole: Most thyroid clonotypes that were expanded above 0.001 also turned up in blood.

Exclusion of a patient resulted from uncontrolled infection, other autoimmune disease, pregnancy or lactation. The diagnoses drew upon clinical symptoms, serum thyroxine and TRAb, thyroid ultrasound and orbital computed tomography. Worth noting for this clonotype: Its antigen remains unknown.

The CDR3 has 14 amino acids. V was cut by 5 bases and J by 6 bases, with 16 bases left in between. Germline values: CDR1 SGHTA, CDR2 FQGTGA. The source material, RNA transcripts, was used to amplify TCR beta CDR3 regions. The HTBI primer set drove a first-round RT-PCR of the TCR CDR3. TCRdb re-derived calls from the multiplex PCR reads in MiXCR, one entry per CDR3 protein. The profile shows approximately 640,000 distinct CDR3 sequences, over 40% of them singletons. The sequence came from an adult man with Graves' disease, either hyperthyroidism or ophthalmopathy (not recorded which). Input material: peripheral blood or thyroid tissue (not recorded which). The rearrangement uses TRBV7-3 and TRBJ1-2, with D perhaps matching TRBD1 (5 bases). The CDR3 nucleotides are TGTGCCAGCAGCCCCGCGGGGGGGATTGATGGCTACACCTTC. Protein product: CASSPAGGIDGYTF.